This T cell receptor (beta chain) was sequenced for a study of blood T cell repertoires in COVID-19. On the study more broadly: PBMCs, B-cell-depleted T cells, or T cells provided the cDNA or gDNA that made up the material.

The CDR3 sequence is 16 residues long. With 5 bases clipped from V and 6 bases from J, the junction kept 11 bases outside the gene matches. Looked up from germline, CDR1 is SGHVS and CDR2 is FNYEAQ. Method: immunoSEQ multiplex PCR; TCRdb's copy keeps in-frame clones and lacks some. The sample records 360,000 or so clones, nearly 90% being singletons. This sequence was found in a young man with active or convalescent COVID-19. Sequenced: peripheral blood. The chain carries TRBV7-6 and TRBJ1-2; TRBD1 matches 11 bases. Here the CDR3 reads CASSPTGQGEIDGYTF. The CDR3 nucleotides read TGTGCCAGCAGCCCCACGGGACAGGGGGAAATCGATGGCTACACCTTC.